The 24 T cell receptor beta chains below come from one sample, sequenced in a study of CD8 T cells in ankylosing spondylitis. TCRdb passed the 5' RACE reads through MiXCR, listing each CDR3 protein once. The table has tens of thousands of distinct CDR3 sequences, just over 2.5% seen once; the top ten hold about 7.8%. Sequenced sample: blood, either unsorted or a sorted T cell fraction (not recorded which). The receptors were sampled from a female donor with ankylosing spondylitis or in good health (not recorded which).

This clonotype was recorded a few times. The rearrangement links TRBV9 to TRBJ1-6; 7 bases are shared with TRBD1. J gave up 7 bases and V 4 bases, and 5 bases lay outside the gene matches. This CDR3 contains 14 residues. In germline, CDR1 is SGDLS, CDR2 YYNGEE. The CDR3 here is CASSPTTGNSPLHF. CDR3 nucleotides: TGTGCCAGCAGCCCGACGACAGGGAATTCACCCCTCCACTTT.

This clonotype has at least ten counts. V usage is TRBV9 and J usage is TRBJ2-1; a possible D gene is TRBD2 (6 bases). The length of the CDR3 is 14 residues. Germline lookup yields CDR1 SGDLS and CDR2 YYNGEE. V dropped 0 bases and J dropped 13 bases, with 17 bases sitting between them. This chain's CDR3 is CASSVAGGEKTQFF. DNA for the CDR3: TGTGCCAGCAGCGTAGCTGGAGGGGAGAAAACTCAGTTCTTC.

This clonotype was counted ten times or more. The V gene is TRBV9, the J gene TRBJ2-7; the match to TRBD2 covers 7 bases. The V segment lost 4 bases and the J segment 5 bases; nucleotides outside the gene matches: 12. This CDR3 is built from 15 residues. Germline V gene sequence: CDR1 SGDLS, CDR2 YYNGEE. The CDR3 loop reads CASSPGVTSSNEQYF. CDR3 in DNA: TGTGCCAGCAGCCCCGGGGTGACTAGCAGTAACGAGCAGTACTTC.

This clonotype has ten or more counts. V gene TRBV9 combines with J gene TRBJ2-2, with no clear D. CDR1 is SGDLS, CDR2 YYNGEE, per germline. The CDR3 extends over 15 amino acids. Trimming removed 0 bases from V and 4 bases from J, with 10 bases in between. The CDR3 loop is CASSVASVTTGELFF. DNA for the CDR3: TGTGCCAGCAGCGTAGCCTCAGTGACCACCGGGGAGCTGTTTTTT.

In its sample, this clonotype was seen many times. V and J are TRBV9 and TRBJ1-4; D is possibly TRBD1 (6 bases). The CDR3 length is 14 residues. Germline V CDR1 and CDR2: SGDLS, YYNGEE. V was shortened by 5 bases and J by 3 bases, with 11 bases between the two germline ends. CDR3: CASSPRGANEKLFF. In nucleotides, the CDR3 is TGTGCCAGCAGTCCAAGGGGGGCTAATGAAAAACTGTTTTTT.

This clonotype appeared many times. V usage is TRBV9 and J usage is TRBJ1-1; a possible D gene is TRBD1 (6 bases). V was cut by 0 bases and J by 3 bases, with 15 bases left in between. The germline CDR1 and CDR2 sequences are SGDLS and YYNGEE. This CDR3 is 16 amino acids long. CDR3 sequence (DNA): TGTGCCAGCAGCGTAGCTTTGGCAGGGGAGTACACTGAAGCTTTCTTT. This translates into CASSVALAGEYTEAFF.

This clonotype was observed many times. The CDR3 reads CASSVTDQETQYF. CDR3 in DNA: TGTGCCAGCAGCGTGACAGACCAAGAGACCCAGTACTTC. The chain combines TRBV9 with TRBJ2-5; D might be TRBD1 (5 bases). Trimming left V 2 bases short and J 0 bases short, with 5 bases between. Germline lookup yields CDR1 SGDLS and CDR2 YYNGEE. The CDR3 runs 13 residues.

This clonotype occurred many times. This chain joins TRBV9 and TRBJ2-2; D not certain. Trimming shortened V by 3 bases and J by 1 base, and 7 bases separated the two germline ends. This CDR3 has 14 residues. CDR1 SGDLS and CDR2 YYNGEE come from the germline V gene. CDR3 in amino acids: CASSAFRNTGELFF. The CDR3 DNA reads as TGTGCCAGCAGCGCTTTCCGGAACACCGGGGAGCTGTTTTTT.

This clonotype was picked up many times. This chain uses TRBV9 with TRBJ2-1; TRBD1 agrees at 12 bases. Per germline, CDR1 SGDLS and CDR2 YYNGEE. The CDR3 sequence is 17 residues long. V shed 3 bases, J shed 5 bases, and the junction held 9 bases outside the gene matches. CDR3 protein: CASSAIPGTGGHNEQFF. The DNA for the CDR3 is TGTGCCAGCAGCGCCATTCCCGGGACAGGGGGCCACAATGAGCAGTTCTTC.

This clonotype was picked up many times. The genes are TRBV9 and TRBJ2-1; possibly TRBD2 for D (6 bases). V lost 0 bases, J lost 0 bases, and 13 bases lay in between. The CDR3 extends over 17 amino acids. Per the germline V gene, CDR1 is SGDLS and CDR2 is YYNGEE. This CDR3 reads CASSVAAAGYSYNEQFF. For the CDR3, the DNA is TGTGCCAGCAGCGTAGCGGCTGCGGGATACTCCTACAATGAGCAGTTCTTC. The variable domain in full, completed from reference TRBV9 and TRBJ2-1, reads DSGVTQTPKHLITATGQRVTLRCSPRSGDLSVYWYQQSLDQGLQFLIQYYNGEERAKGNILERFSAQQFPDLHSELNLSSLELGDSALYFCASSVAAAGYSYNEQFFGPGTRLTVL.

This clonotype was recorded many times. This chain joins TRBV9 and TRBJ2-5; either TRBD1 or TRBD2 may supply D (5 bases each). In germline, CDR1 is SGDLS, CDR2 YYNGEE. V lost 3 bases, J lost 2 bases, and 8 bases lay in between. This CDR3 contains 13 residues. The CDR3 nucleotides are TGTGCCAGCAGCGCGTGGGGGCAAGAGACCCAGTACTTC. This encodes CASSAWGQETQYF.

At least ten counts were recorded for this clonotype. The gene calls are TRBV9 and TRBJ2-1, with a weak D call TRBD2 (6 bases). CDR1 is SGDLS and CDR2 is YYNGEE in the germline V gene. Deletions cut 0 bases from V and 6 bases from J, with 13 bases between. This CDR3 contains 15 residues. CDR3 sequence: CASSVGGDERNEQFF. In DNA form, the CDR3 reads TGTGCCAGCAGCGTAGGCGGGGACGAGCGCAATGAGCAGTTCTTC.

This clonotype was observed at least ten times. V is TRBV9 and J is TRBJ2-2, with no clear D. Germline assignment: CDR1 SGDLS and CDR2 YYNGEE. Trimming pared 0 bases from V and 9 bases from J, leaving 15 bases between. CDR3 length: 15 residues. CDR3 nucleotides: TGTGCCAGCAGCGTAGGTCAGCCAGGAAGGCGGGAGCTGTTTTTT. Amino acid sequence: CASSVGQPGRRELFF.

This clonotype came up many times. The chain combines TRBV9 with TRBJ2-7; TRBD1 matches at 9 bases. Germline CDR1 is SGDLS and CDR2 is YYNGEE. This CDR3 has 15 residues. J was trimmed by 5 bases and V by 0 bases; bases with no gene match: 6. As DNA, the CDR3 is TGTGCCAGCAGCGTAGTTGGGACAGGGAGGGACGAGCAGTACTTC. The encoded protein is CASSVVGTGRDEQYF.

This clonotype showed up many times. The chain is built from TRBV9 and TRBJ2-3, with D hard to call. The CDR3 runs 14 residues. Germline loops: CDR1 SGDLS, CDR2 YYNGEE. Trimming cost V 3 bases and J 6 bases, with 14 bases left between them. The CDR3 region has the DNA TGTGCCAGCAGCGGAAGCCGGTGGGATGATACGCAGTATTTT. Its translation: CASSGSRWDDTQYF.

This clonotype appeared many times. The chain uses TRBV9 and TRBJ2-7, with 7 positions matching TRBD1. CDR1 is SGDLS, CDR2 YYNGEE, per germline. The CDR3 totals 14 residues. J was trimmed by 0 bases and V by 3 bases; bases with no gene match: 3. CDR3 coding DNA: TGTGCCAGCAGCGCAGGACAGGCCTCCTACGAGCAGTACTTC. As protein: CASSAGQASYEQYF.

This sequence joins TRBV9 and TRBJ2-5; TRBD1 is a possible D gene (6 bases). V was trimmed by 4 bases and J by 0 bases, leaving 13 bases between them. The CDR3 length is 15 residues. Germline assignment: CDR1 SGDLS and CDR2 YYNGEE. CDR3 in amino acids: CASSPRTAYQETQYF. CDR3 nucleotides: TGTGCCAGCAGCCCCCGGACAGCTTACCAAGAGACCCAGTACTTC.

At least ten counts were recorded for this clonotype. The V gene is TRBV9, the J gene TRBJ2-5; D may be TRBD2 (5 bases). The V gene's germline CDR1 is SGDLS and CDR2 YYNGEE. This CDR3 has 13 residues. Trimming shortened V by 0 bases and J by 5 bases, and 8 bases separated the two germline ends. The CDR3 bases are TGTGCCAGCAGCGTAGCTACGGGGGAGACCCAGTACTTC. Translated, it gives CASSVATGETQYF. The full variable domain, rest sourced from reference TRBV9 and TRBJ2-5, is DSGVTQTPKHLITATGQRVTLRCSPRSGDLSVYWYQQSLDQGLQFLIQYYNGEERAKGNILERFSAQQFPDLHSELNLSSLELGDSALYFCASSVATGETQYFGPGTRLLVL.

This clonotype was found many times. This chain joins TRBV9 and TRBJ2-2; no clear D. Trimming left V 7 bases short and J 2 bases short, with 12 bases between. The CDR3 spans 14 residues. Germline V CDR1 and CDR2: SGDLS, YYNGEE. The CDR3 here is CASQARLNTGELFF. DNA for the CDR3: TGTGCCAGCCAGGCGAGGCTAAACACCGGGGAGCTGTTTTTT.

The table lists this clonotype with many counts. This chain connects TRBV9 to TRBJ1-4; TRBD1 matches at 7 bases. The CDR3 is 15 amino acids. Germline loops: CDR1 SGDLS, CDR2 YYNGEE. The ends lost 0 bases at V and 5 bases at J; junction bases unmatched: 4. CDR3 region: CASSVAAGGNEKLFF. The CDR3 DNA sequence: TGTGCCAGCAGCGTAGCGGCAGGGGGGAATGAAAAACTGTTTTTT.

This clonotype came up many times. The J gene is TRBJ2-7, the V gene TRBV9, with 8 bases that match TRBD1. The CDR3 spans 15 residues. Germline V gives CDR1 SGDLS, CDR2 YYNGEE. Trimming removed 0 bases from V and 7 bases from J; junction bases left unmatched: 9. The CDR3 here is CASSVGTGKASEQYF. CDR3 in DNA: TGTGCCAGCAGCGTAGGGACAGGGAAGGCATCGGAGCAGTACTTC.

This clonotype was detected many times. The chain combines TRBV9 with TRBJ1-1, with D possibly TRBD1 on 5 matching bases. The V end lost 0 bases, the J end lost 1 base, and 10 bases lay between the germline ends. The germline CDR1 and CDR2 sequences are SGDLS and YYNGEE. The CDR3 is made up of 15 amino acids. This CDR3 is CASSVGGSANTEAFF. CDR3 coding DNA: TGTGCCAGCAGCGTAGGGGGGTCAGCGAACACTGAAGCTTTCTTT.

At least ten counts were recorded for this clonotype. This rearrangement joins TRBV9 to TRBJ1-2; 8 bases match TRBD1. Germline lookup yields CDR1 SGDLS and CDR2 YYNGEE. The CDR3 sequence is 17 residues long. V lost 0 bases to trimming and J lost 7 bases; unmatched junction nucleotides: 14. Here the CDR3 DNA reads TGTGCCAGCAGCGTAGCATCTCTGGGGACAGGAGGGAGTGGCTACACCTTC. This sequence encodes CASSVASLGTGGSGYTF.

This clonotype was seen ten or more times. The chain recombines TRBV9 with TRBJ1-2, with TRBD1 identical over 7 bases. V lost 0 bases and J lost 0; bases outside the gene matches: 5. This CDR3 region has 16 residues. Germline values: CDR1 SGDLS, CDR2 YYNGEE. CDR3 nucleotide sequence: TGTGCCAGCAGCGTAGTCCCTGGACAGGCTAACTATGGCTACACCTTC. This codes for CASSVVPGQANYGYTF. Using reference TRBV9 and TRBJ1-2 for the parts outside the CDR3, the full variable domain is DSGVTQTPKHLITATGQRVTLRCSPRSGDLSVYWYQQSLDQGLQFLIQYYNGEERAKGNILERFSAQQFPDLHSELNLSSLELGDSALYFCASSVVPGQANYGYTFGSGTRLTVV.